This T cell receptor (beta chain) derives from a study of T cell responses to AZD1222 COVID-19 vaccine. Study background: Researchers grouped second doses given at about 4 or about 12 weeks into one pool. Study findings and constraints: The donors showed a predominance of white British ancestry and of females, with possible underestimation of clonal diversity. Spike-wide vaccine-associated CD4 TCRs dominated at 160-218 and 743-854. Only a handful of AZD1222 recipients, about six in all, had baseline seropositivity.

A remark on this clone: The antigen remains unidentified.

Per germline, CDR1 MRHNA and CDR2 SNTAGT. V was shortened by 2 bases and J by 5 bases, with 9 bases between the two germline ends. CDR3 length: 13 amino acids. TCRdb keeps only in-frame clones here, not all; method: immunoSEQ multiplex PCR. The repertoire includes 90,000 or so clones, 88% of them detected once, and 15% to 20% sits in the top ten. J is TRBJ2-5 and V is TRBV6-4; D possibly uses TRBD1 or TRBD2 (5 bases each). This TCR was sampled from an adult in good health. The input for sequencing was peripheral blood, taken on day 0 of AZD1222 vaccination. The CDR3 is CASSDQGGETQYF. The CDR3 DNA reads TGTGCCAGCAGTGACCAGGGCGGGGAGACCCAGTACTTC.